This T cell receptor (beta chain) came from a study of blood T cell repertoires in COVID-19. This clone was seen once. V lost 0 bases to trimming and J lost 7 bases; unmatched junction nucleotides: 16. The CDR3 consists of 20 residues. Looked up from germline, CDR1 is LNHNV and CDR2 is YYDKDF (reference sequence). The protocol was immunoSEQ multiplex PCR, while the TCRdb copy is restricted to in-frame clones and leaves out a portion. This sample yields about 200,000 clones, of which about four fifths are seen a single time; about 7.8% belongs to the top ten. The chain employs TRBV15 and TRBJ2-1; 12 bases are shared with TRBD2. The material sequenced was peripheral blood. The receptor was isolated from a woman aged 80 or older with COVID-19, enrolled during active disease. This chain's CDR3 is CATSRDPNGFLAGGANEQFF. For the CDR3, the DNA is TGTGCCACCAGCAGAGATCCCAATGGATTTCTAGCGGGAGGGGCGAATGAGCAGTTCTTC.